A selection of T cell receptor beta chains follows, all from one sample in a study of blood T cells in healthy people across ages. TCRdb called the 5' RACE reads again in MiXCR, with one record for every CDR3 protein. The table shows just under 550,000 distinct CDR3 sequences, with about 25% occurring only once. The same sample was also studied in work on T cells of mothers and their children.

The sequencing input was blood. All receptors derive from a boy aged 5-17 years in good health. Each CDR3 is given with its conserved first and last residue. D genes are given only for firm matches. Rows give clone size only sometimes, using once, few, many, or a class for an expanded clone.

cdr3_nt: TGTGCCAGCAGCTTGCATGGGGGGCGCGAAGAGACCCAGTACTTC
cdr3_aa: CASSLHGGREETQYF
d_call: .
j_call: TRBJ2-5
clone_size: few
v_call: TRBV5-5

cdr3_nt: TGTGCCAGCAGTTTATTCGTGGACGCGGGGGACACCTATGGCTACACCTTC
cdr3_aa: CASSLFVDAGDTYGYTF
d_call: .
j_call: TRBJ1-2
clone_size: few
v_call: TRBV27

cdr3_nt: TGCGCCAGCAGCCAAGATAGAGGGACACCCGCCGAGCAGTACTTC
cdr3_aa: CASSQDRGTPAEQYF
d_call: .
j_call: TRBJ2-7
clone_size: .
v_call: TRBV4-3

cdr3_nt: TGTGCCATCAGTGAGTCAACGGGGCCAGATACGCAGTATTTT
cdr3_aa: CAISESTGPDTQYF
d_call: .
j_call: TRBJ2-3
clone_size: .
v_call: TRBV10-3

cdr3_nt: TGTGCCAGCAGCCTAGACAGGGTTGGGAATGAAGCTTTCTTT
cdr3_aa: CASSLDRVGNEAFF
d_call: TRBD1
j_call: TRBJ1-1
clone_size: .
v_call: TRBV27

cdr3_nt: TGTGCCAGCAGCTTTCGGGATATCTGGACTGAAGCTTTCTTT
cdr3_aa: CASSFRDIWTEAFF
d_call: .
j_call: TRBJ1-1
clone_size: .
v_call: TRBV7-2

cdr3_nt: TGCGCCAGCAGCCAAGATTTCGGGACAGGGGAGCAGCCCCAGCATTTT
cdr3_aa: CASSQDFGTGEQPQHF
d_call: TRBD1
j_call: TRBJ1-5
clone_size: .
v_call: TRBV4-1

cdr3_nt: TGTGCCAGCAGTGAACAGCCAGGGCGGGTCCAAGAGACCCAGTACTTC
cdr3_aa: CASSEQPGRVQETQYF
d_call: .
j_call: TRBJ2-5
clone_size: .
v_call: TRBV6-1

cdr3_nt: TGTGCCAGCAGCAGCACGGGTAGCGGGACCAATGAGCAGTTCTTC
cdr3_aa: CASSSTGSGTNEQFF
d_call: TRBD2
j_call: TRBJ2-1
clone_size: few
v_call: TRBV7-3

cdr3_nt: TGCGCCAGCAGCCAGGAACTAGCGGGGGGGGAGACCCAGTACTTC
cdr3_aa: CASSQELAGGETQYF
d_call: TRBD2
j_call: TRBJ2-5
clone_size: many
v_call: TRBV4-3